This entry is about one T cell receptor beta chain. The antigen is undetermined. Healthy people donating bone marrow made up the donors. Vbeta (60) and Jbeta (13) primers were used in the PCR. Libraries were prepared by immunoSEQ multiplex PCR; TCRdb keeps only in-frame clonotypes and omits some of them. The sample holds fewer than 250,000 clones, about 79% seen once. This record belongs to a study of cytomegalovirus exposure and HLA in healthy donors. Study summary: A previous analysis identified more than 100 million unique TCR beta sequences derived from around 200 million T cells.

Broader study findings: When analyzed later, a missense DCLRE1C variant was found to be linked to TCR beta V- and J-gene trimming. Analyses of presence/absence relied on an assumption of roughly uniform sequencing depth across donors.

Sequencing was performed on PBMCs. The sequence derives from a male donor in good health and CMV-seronegative.

The chain's CDR3 is CASSVNPRNYEQYF. CDR3 in DNA: TGTGCCAGCAGCGTAAACCCGAGGAACTACGAGCAGTACTTC. The chain recombines TRBV9 with TRBJ2-7; D is ambiguous. Between the trimmed V and J ends, which lost 1 base and 3 bases, there was a span of 11 bases. CDR3 length: 14 residues. Germline V gene sequence: CDR1 SGDLS, CDR2 YYNGEE.